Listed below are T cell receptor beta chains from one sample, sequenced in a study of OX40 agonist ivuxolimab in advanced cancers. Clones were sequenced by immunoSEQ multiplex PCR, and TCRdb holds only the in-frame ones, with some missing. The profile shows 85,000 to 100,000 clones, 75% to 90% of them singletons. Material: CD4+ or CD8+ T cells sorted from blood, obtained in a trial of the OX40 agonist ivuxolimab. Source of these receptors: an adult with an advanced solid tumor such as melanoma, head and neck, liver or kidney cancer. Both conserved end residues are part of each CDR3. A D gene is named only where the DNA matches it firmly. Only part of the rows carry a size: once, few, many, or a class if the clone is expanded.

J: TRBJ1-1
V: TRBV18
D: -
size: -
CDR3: CASSPEGTMNTEAFF
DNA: TGTGCCAGCTCACCCGAAGGGACCATGAACACTGAAGCTTTCTTT

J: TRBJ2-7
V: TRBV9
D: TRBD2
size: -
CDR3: CASSAAPGPGGYEQYF
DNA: TGTGCCAGCAGCGCCGCCCCCGGACCGGGAGGATACGAGCAGTACTTC

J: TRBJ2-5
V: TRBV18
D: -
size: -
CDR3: CASSPLRETQYF
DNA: TGTGCCAGCTCTCCCTTGAGGGAGACCCAGTACTTC

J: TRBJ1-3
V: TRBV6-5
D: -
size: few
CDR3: CASSRLGNTIYF
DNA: TGTGCCAGCAGTCGATTGGGAAACACCATATATTTT

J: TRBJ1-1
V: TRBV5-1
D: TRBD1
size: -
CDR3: CASSPRQGMNTEAFF
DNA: TGCGCCAGCAGCCCGCGACAGGGGATGAACACTGAAGCTTTCTTT

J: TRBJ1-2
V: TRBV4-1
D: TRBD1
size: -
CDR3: CASSQLTGGNNYGYTF
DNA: TGCGCCAGCAGCCAATTGACAGGGGGCAATAACTATGGCTACACCTTC

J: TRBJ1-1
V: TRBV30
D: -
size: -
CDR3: CAWSMSTGTTVSFF
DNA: TGTGCCTGGAGTATGTCTACGGGGACTACCGTATCCTTCTTT

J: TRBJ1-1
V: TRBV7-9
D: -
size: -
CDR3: CASSLGGPAFF
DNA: TGTGCCAGCAGCTTAGGGGGGCCAGCTTTCTTT

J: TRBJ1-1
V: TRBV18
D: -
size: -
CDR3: CASSPRATLLNTEAFF
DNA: TGTGCCAGCTCACCCCGTGCCACTCTTTTGAACACTGAAGCTTTCTTT

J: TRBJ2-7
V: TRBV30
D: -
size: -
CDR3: CAWRTYSYEQYF
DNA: TGTGCCTGGAGAACTTACTCCTACGAGCAGTACTTC

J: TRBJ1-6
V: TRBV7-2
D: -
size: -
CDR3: CASSSGGSYNSPLHF
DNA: TGTGCCAGCAGCTCTGGGGGCTCCTATAATTCACCCCTCCACTTT

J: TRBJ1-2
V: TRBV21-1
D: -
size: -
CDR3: CASSLERDGTSDYGYTF
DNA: TGTGCCAGCAGCCTGGAGAGGGACGGGACATCCGACTATGGCTACACCTTC

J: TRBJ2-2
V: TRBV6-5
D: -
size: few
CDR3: CASSYSRNTGELFF
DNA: TGTGCCAGCAGCTACTCACGGAACACCGGGGAGCTGTTTTTT

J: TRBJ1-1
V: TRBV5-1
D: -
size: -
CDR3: CASSPTITGMRGTEAFF
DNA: TGCGCCAGTAGCCCCACTATTACAGGGATGAGGGGCACTGAAGCTTTCTTT

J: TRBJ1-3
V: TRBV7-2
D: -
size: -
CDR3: CASSGRRAITGNTIYF
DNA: TGTGCCAGCAGCGGACGCAGGGCAATAACTGGAAACACCATATATTTT

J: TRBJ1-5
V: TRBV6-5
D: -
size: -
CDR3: CASSPSPDSNQPQHF
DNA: TGTGCCAGCAGTCCCTCCCCGGACAGCAATCAGCCCCAGCATTTT

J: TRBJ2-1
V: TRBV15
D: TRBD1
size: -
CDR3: CATSRVGTGTPNEQFF
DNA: TGTGCCACCAGCAGAGTAGGGACAGGGACCCCCAATGAGCAGTTCTTC

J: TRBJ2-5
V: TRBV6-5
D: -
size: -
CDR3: CASSYQGPQETQYF
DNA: TGTGCCAGCAGTTACCAAGGACCTCAAGAGACCCAGTACTTC

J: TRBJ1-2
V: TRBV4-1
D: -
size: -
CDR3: CASTPSGQGAYGYTF
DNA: TGCGCCAGCACCCCCTCAGGGCAGGGTGCCTATGGCTACACCTTC

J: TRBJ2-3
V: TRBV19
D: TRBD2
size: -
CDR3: CASSIGGGRATDTQYF
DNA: TGTGCCAGTAGTATTGGCGGCGGGAGGGCGACAGATACGCAGTATTTT

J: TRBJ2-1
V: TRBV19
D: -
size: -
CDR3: CASSIVGANNEQFF
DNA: TGTGCCAGTAGTATAGTTGGGGCGAACAATGAGCAGTTCTTC

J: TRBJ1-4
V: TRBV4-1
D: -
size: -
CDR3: CASSQGGRGTNEKLFF
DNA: TGCGCCAGCAGCCAAGGGGGAAGGGGGACTAATGAAAAACTGTTTTTT

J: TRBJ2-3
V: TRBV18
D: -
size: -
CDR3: CASSPPGGSTDTQYF
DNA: TGTGCCAGCTCACCACCGGGGGGTAGCACAGATACGCAGTATTTT

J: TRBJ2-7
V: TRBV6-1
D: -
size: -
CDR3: CASSLGRRSSYEQYF
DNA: TGTGCCAGCAGTCTCGGCCGGCGGAGCTCCTACGAGCAGTACTTC

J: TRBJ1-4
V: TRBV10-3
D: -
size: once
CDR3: CAISGLREDEKLFF
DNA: TGTGCCATCAGTGGACTTCGAGAGGATGAAAAACTGTTTTTT

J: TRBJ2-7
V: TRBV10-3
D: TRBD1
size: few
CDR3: CAIRGQGSYEQYF
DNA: TGTGCCATCAGGGGACAGGGATCCTACGAGCAGTACTTC

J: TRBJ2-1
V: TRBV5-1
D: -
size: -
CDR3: CASSRQTDYYNEQFF
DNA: TGCGCCAGCAGCCGCCAAACGGACTACTACAATGAGCAGTTCTTC

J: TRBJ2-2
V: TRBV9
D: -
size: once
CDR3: CASSVENGELFF
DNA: TGTGCCAGCAGCGTTGAGAACGGGGAGCTGTTTTTT

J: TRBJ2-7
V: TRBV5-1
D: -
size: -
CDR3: CASSSEGVEQYF
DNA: TGCGCCAGCAGCTCGGAGGGGGTCGAGCAGTACTTC

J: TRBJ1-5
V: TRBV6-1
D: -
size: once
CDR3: CATVRGVGGNQPQHF
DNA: TGTGCCACCGTTCGGGGCGTCGGGGGCAATCAGCCCCAGCATTTT

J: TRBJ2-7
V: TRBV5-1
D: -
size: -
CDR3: CASSSGLNYEQYF
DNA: TGCGCCAGCAGCTCCGGCCTAAACTACGAGCAGTACTTC

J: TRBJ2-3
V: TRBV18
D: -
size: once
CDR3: CASSPGQGYADTQYF
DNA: TGTGCCAGCTCACCAGGGCAGGGGTACGCAGATACGCAGTATTTT

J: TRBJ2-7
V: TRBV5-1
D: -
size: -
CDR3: CASSFKGTAYEQYF
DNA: TGCGCCAGCAGCTTCAAAGGGACTGCCTACGAGCAGTACTTC

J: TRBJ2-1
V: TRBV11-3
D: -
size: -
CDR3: CASSLGLHSYNEQFF
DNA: TGTGCCAGCAGCTTAGGCCTTCACTCCTACAATGAGCAGTTCTTC

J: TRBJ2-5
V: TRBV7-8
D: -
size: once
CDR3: CASSFTGEAEETQYF
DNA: TGTGCCAGCAGCTTTACGGGGGAGGCGGAAGAGACCCAGTACTTC

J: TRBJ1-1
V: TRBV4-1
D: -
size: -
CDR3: CASSQPASGPEAFF
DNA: TGCGCCAGCAGCCAGCCTGCCAGCGGTCCTGAAGCTTTCTTT

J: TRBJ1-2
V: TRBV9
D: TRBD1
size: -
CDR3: CASSSGQGLYGYTF
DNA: TGTGCCAGCAGCTCGGGACAGGGGCTCTATGGCTACACCTTC

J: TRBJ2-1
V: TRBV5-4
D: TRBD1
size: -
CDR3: CASSPGQRTGNEQFF
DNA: TGTGCCAGCAGTCCGGGACAGCGGACTGGCAATGAGCAGTTCTTC

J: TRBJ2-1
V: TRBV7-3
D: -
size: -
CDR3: CASSTTSNEQFF
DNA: TGTGCCAGCAGCACAACTTCCAATGAGCAGTTCTTC

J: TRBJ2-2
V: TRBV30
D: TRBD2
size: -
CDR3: CAWKVGLAGGTGELFF
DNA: TGTGCCTGGAAAGTTGGACTAGCGGGGGGCACCGGGGAGCTGTTTTTT

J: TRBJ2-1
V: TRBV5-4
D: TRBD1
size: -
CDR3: CASNLGTGSYNEQFF
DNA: TGTGCCAGCAACCTGGGGACAGGGTCCTACAATGAGCAGTTCTTC

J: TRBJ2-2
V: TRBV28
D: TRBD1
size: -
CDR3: CASSPRRRDRAGSGELFF
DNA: TGTGCCAGCAGTCCTAGGCGACGGGACAGGGCCGGGTCCGGGGAGCTGTTTTTT

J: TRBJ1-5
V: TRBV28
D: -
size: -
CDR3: CASSFYGGARSNQPQHF
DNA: TGTGCCAGCAGTTTTTATGGAGGGGCTCGTAGCAATCAGCCCCAGCATTTT

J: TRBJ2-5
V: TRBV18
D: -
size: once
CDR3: CASSPVGKETQYF
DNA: TGTGCCAGCTCACCGGTGGGAAAAGAGACCCAGTACTTC

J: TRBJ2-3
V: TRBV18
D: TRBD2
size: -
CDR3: CASSGGRTDTQYF
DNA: TGTGCCAGCTCGGGAGGGAGGACAGATACGCAGTATTTT

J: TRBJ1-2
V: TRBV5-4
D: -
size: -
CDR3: CASSLGELYGYTF
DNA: TGTGCCAGCAGCTTGGGGGAGCTCTATGGCTACACCTTC

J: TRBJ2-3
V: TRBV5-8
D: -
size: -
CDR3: CASSLARDSTDTQYF
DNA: TGTGCCAGCAGCTTGGCCCGGGACAGCACAGATACGCAGTATTTT

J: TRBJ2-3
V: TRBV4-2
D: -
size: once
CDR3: CASSQDTGSLTDTQYF
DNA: TGTGCCAGCAGCCAAGATACAGGGTCCCTCACAGATACGCAGTATTTT

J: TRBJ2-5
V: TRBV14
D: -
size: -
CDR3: CASSQEGDTKETQYF
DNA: TGTGCCAGCAGCCAAGAGGGGGACACGAAAGAGACCCAGTACTTC

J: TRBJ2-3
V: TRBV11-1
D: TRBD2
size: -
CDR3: CASSFGGAPTDTQYF
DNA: TGTGCCAGCAGCTTCGGGGGGGCCCCCACAGATACGCAGTATTTT

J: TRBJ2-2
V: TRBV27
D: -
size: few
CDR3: CASSFFTSGELFF
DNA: TGTGCCAGCAGTTTTTTTACTAGCGGGGAGCTGTTTTTT

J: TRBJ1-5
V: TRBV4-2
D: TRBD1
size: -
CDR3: CASSRDRGGQPQHF
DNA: TGTGCCAGCAGCCGAGACAGGGGAGGCCAGCCCCAGCATTTT

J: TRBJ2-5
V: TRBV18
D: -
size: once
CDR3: CASSPYTQETQYF
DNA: TGTGCCAGCTCACCGTATACCCAAGAGACCCAGTACTTC

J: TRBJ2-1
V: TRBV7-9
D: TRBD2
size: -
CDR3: CASSPRLAGEGNEQFF
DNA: TGTGCCAGCAGCCCCAGACTAGCGGGAGAAGGTAATGAGCAGTTCTTC

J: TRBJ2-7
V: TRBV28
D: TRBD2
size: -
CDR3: CASRTSGRAYEQYF
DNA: TGTGCCAGCAGGACTAGCGGGAGGGCCTACGAGCAGTACTTC

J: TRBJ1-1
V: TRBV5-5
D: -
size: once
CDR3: CASSPSYGNTEAFF
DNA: TGTGCCAGCAGCCCATCCTATGGGAACACTGAAGCTTTCTTT

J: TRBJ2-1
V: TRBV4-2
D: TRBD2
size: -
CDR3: CASSQAPGGSYNEQFF
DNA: TGTGCCAGCAGCCAAGCCCCGGGGGGCTCCTACAATGAGCAGTTCTTC

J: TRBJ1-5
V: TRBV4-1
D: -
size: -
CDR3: CASSQVGSNQPQHF
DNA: TGCGCCAGCAGCCAAGTTGGTAGCAATCAGCCCCAGCATTTT

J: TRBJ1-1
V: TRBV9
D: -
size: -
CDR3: CASSWGPGDTEAFF
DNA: TGTGCCAGCAGCTGGGGGCCCGGGGACACTGAAGCTTTCTTT